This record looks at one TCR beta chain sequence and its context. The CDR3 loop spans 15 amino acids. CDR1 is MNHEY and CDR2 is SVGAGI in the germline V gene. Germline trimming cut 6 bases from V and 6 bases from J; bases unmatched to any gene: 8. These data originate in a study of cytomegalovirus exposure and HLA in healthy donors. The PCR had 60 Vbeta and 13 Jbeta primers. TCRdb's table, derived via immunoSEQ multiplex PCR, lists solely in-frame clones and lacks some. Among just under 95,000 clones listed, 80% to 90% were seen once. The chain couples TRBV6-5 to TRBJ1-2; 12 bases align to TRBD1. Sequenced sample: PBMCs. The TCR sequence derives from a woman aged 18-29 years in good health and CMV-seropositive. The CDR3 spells CASSSWDRGRDGYTF. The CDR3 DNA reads TGTGCCAGCAGCTCTTGGGACAGGGGGCGGGATGGCTACACCTTC.